Listed below are T cell receptor beta chains from one sample, sequenced in a study of blood T cells in healthy people across ages. TCRdb re-called the 5' RACE reads with MiXCR, one entry per CDR3 protein. This repertoire shows approximately 1.5 million distinct CDR3 sequences, roughly 43% found once; its top ten account for under 5%. The sample consisted of blood. Receptor source: a woman aged 18-29 years in good health. Each CDR3 is given with its conserved first and last residue. The D gene is left open where the match is weak. Clone size appears in some rows only: once, few, many, or a class for an expanded clone.

size: NA
J: TRBJ1-1
V: TRBV27
D: NA
DNA: TGTGCCAGCATGGAGGGACACTCTCCCCATGAAGCTTTCTTT
CDR3: CASMEGHSPHEAFF

size: few
J: TRBJ2-1
V: TRBV11-2
D: TRBD2
DNA: TGTGCCAGCAGCTTTACGGGACTAGCGGGTAATAATGAGCAGTTCTTC
CDR3: CASSFTGLAGNNEQFF

size: NA
J: TRBJ1-1
V: TRBV6-5
D: TRBD1
DNA: TGTGCCACCGATCGACAGGGGCCAATTAACACTGAAGCTTTCTTT
CDR3: CATDRQGPINTEAFF

size: few
J: TRBJ2-1
V: TRBV7-2
D: NA
DNA: TGTGCTAGCAGCTCTCCGGGACGGCCTTACAATGAGCAGTTCTTC
CDR3: CASSSPGRPYNEQFF

size: NA
J: TRBJ1-3
V: TRBV7-2
D: NA
DNA: TGTGCCAGCAGCCCCCAGAGTATCTCTGGAAACACCATATATTTT
CDR3: CASSPQSISGNTIYF

size: few
J: TRBJ2-1
V: TRBV5-1
D: NA
DNA: TGCGCCAGCAGCTTGGAATCTGTAAATGAGCAGTTCTTC
CDR3: CASSLESVNEQFF

size: few
J: TRBJ2-1
V: TRBV2
D: NA
DNA: TGTGCCAGCAGTGAATTGCGGGAGCAGTTCTTC
CDR3: CASSELREQFF

size: NA
J: TRBJ2-1
V: TRBV29-1
D: TRBD1
DNA: TGCAGCGTTGAGTGGACAGGTCGGGCCCACAATGAGCAGTTCTTC
CDR3: CSVEWTGRAHNEQFF

size: few
J: TRBJ2-1
V: TRBV24-1
D: TRBD1
DNA: TGTGCCACCAGTGAGCATGACAGGGGGGCAAATGAGCAGTTCTTC
CDR3: CATSEHDRGANEQFF

size: many
J: TRBJ2-7
V: TRBV4-2
D: TRBD1
DNA: TGTGCCAGCAGCCATTTACCGGGACAGGGGGACTACGAGCAGTACTTC
CDR3: CASSHLPGQGDYEQYF

size: few
J: TRBJ2-1
V: TRBV20-1
D: NA
DNA: TGCAGTGCTAGAGTAGGACGGGGTACCTCCTACAATGAGCAGTTCTTC
CDR3: CSARVGRGTSYNEQFF

size: few
J: TRBJ2-3
V: TRBV6-1
D: NA
DNA: TGTGCCAGCAGAGACACAGGGCTCGCAGATACGCAGTATTTT
CDR3: CASRDTGLADTQYF

size: few
J: TRBJ1-1
V: TRBV7-6
D: NA
DNA: TGTGCCAGCAGCTCTGGGGGGGCTGAAGCTTTCTTT
CDR3: CASSSGGAEAFF

size: NA
J: TRBJ1-1
V: TRBV7-2
D: NA
DNA: TGTGCCAACACGCTTAGTTTTTTGAACACTGAAGCTTTCTTT
CDR3: CANTLSFLNTEAFF

size: NA
J: TRBJ2-7
V: TRBV28
D: NA
DNA: TGTGCCGGCAGTGAACCGGACGGACTTTACGAGCAGTACTTC
CDR3: CAGSEPDGLYEQYF

size: once
J: TRBJ2-7
V: TRBV20-1
D: NA
DNA: TGCAGTGCGAGAAGCGCGGGCCTTAGCTCCTACGAGCAGTACTTC
CDR3: CSARSAGLSSYEQYF

size: NA
J: TRBJ2-5
V: TRBV4-1
D: NA
DNA: TGCGCCAGCAGCCAAGTGGACCTTCTCCCCCGCCCGGAGACCCAGTACTTC
CDR3: CASSQVDLLPRPETQYF

size: few
J: TRBJ2-6
V: TRBV3-1
D: NA
DNA: TGTGCCAGCGCCATAAAAGGGACATCCTTTCAACACCGCTCTGGGGCCAACGTCCTGACTTTC
CDR3: CASAIKGTSFQHRSGANVLTF

size: few
J: TRBJ1-2
V: TRBV10-3
D: NA
DNA: TGTGCCATCAGTGGGGGGCGGAATTATGGCTACACCTTC
CDR3: CAISGGRNYGYTF

size: few
J: TRBJ1-6
V: TRBV25-1
D: NA
DNA: TGTGCCAGCAGTAGAGGGGGGCAGGATAATTCACCCCTCCACTTT
CDR3: CASSRGGQDNSPLHF

size: many
J: TRBJ2-1
V: TRBV20-1
D: TRBD2
DNA: TGCAGTGCTAGGAGCGGGAGCTCCTACAATGAGCAGTTCTTC
CDR3: CSARSGSSYNEQFF

size: many
J: TRBJ2-7
V: TRBV27
D: NA
DNA: TGTGCCAGCAGCACACAGGGCTACGAGCAGTACTTC
CDR3: CASSTQGYEQYF

size: NA
J: TRBJ2-1
V: TRBV12-5
D: NA
DNA: TGTGCTAGTGGTTTGGTACTAGATAGGAGCTCCTACAATGAGCAGTTCTTC
CDR3: CASGLVLDRSSYNEQFF

size: many
J: TRBJ2-1
V: TRBV29-1
D: NA
DNA: TGCAGCGTTGAAGACGCTTACTCTCCCTCCTACAATGAGCAGTTCTTC
CDR3: CSVEDAYSPSYNEQFF

size: NA
J: TRBJ1-2
V: TRBV29-1
D: NA
DNA: TGCAGCGGGTTGGACGGGGCGGCCTATGGCTACACCTTC
CDR3: CSGLDGAAYGYTF

size: NA
J: TRBJ2-7
V: TRBV7-2
D: TRBD2
DNA: TGTGCCAGCAGCCCTCGGGATAGCGGGAGCTACGAGCAGTACTTC
CDR3: CASSPRDSGSYEQYF

size: NA
J: TRBJ2-3
V: TRBV5-1
D: TRBD1
DNA: TGCGCCAGCAGTTACCGGGACAGGTTCGCAGATACGCAGTATTTT
CDR3: CASSYRDRFADTQYF

size: NA
J: TRBJ2-5
V: TRBV6-1
D: TRBD1
DNA: TGTGCCAGCATGACAGGGGGAGAGACCCAGTACTTC
CDR3: CASMTGGETQYF

size: few
J: TRBJ1-4
V: TRBV12-3/TRBV12-4
D: TRBD1
DNA: TGTGCCAGCAGTTGGGGACAGAATAATGAAAAACTGTTTTTT
CDR3: CASSWGQNNEKLFF

size: NA
J: TRBJ1-1
V: TRBV3-1
D: NA
DNA: TGTGCCAGCAGCCAGGGGTCGAGGAACACTGAAGCTTTCTTT
CDR3: CASSQGSRNTEAFF

size: few
J: TRBJ1-2
V: TRBV9
D: TRBD1
DNA: TGTGCCAGCAGCGTTTTCCAGGGGGGGAGGGAATATGGCTACACCTTC
CDR3: CASSVFQGGREYGYTF

size: NA
J: TRBJ2-7
V: TRBV5-1
D: NA
DNA: TGCGCCAGCAGCTTGGTTGGCAGGGCATCCGAGCAGTACTTC
CDR3: CASSLVGRASEQYF

size: NA
J: TRBJ1-1
V: TRBV7-6
D: NA
DNA: TGTGCCAGCAGCTTAGATCAGATAATGAACACTGAAGCTTTCTTT
CDR3: CASSLDQIMNTEAFF

size: NA
J: TRBJ2-3
V: TRBV6-1
D: NA
DNA: TGTGCCAGCGCGGACGGGGGAGCAACAGATACGCAGTATTTT
CDR3: CASADGGATDTQYF

size: NA
J: TRBJ1-1
V: TRBV4-3
D: NA
DNA: TGCGCCAGCAGCCAAGAAAGGTTGGGGCACACTGAAGCTTTCTTT
CDR3: CASSQERLGHTEAFF

size: once
J: TRBJ1-6
V: TRBV25-1
D: NA
DNA: TGTGCCAGCAGTGAATATGTCCCAGATCCTAATTCACCCCTCCACTTT
CDR3: CASSEYVPDPNSPLHF

size: few
J: TRBJ2-1
V: TRBV3-1
D: TRBD1
DNA: TGTGCCAGCAGCCAAGAGGACAGGGGACTGTTCGATGAGCAGTTCTTC
CDR3: CASSQEDRGLFDEQFF

size: NA
J: TRBJ2-7
V: TRBV7-6
D: TRBD2
DNA: TGTGCCAGCAGCTTATTCGCTAGCGGGGCAAGCTCCTACGAGCAGTACTTC
CDR3: CASSLFASGASSYEQYF

size: NA
J: TRBJ2-1
V: TRBV4-1
D: NA
DNA: TGCGCCAGCAGCGGGGCACAAGACAATGAGCAGTTCTTC
CDR3: CASSGAQDNEQFF

size: NA
J: TRBJ1-1
V: TRBV6-2/TRBV6-3
D: NA
DNA: TGTGCCAGCAGTTACTCGCAGGAAGCTTTCTTT
CDR3: CASSYSQEAFF

size: few
J: TRBJ2-5
V: TRBV29-1
D: NA
DNA: TGCAGCGTTGACAGGGCAGGGACCCAGTACTTC
CDR3: CSVDRAGTQYF

size: NA
J: TRBJ2-6
V: TRBV11-2
D: NA
DNA: TGTGCCAGCAGCTACGGACGAAATGGGGTCTCTGGGGCCAACGTCCTGACTTTC
CDR3: CASSYGRNGVSGANVLTF

size: NA
J: TRBJ1-5
V: TRBV18
D: NA
DNA: TGTGCCCGCTCGCCGGACAGAGCCAATCAGCCCCAGCATTTT
CDR3: CARSPDRANQPQHF

size: NA
J: TRBJ1-2
V: TRBV5-1
D: TRBD1
DNA: TGCGCCAGCGGAATAGGAGACAGGGGAGCCTATGGCTACACCTTC
CDR3: CASGIGDRGAYGYTF

size: many
J: TRBJ2-4
V: TRBV20-1
D: NA
DNA: TGCAGTGCTAGAGATAGGAACAGACTAGCCAAAAACATTCAGTACTTC
CDR3: CSARDRNRLAKNIQYF

size: few
J: TRBJ2-7
V: TRBV12-3/TRBV12-4
D: NA
DNA: TGTGCCAGCAGTTTCCCACGGCTTCCCTACGAGCAGTACTTC
CDR3: CASSFPRLPYEQYF

size: NA
J: TRBJ1-1
V: TRBV6-6
D: TRBD1
DNA: TGTGCCAGCAGTGATTACGGGACAGGGGACACTGAAGCTTTCTTT
CDR3: CASSDYGTGDTEAFF

size: NA
J: TRBJ2-1
V: TRBV2
D: TRBD2
DNA: TGTGCCAGCAGTGAAAGGGACTACAACTACAAGGAGCAGTTCTTC
CDR3: CASSERDYNYKEQFF

size: NA
J: TRBJ1-6
V: TRBV9
D: NA
DNA: TGTGCCAGCAGCGGGGGCGCCAGCTCCTATAATTCACCCCTCCACTTT
CDR3: CASSGGASSYNSPLHF

size: NA
J: TRBJ1-6
V: TRBV6-6
D: NA
DNA: TGTGCCAGCAGTTACTCGGGGCAGGCGACATATAATTCACCCCTCCACTTT
CDR3: CASSYSGQATYNSPLHF